The subject of this entry is one T cell receptor beta chain. Splitting of each subset's genomic DNA was done evenly across several immunoSEQ plates. Only in-frame clones appear in the TCRdb table, and some are missing; sequencing was by immunoSEQ multiplex PCR. The sample includes some 2,100,000 clones, under 95% of them seen just once. This record comes from a study of shared clonotypes between healthy human individuals. In the naive CD8 group, cells lacked CD45RO and were positively selected for CCR7, so terminally differentiated effector memory CD45RA+ cells were left out. All the donors were Caucasian adults who lived in Nashville, Tennessee. CDR1 is SQVTM, CDR2 ANQGSEA, per germline. The CDR3 spans 11 residues. V lost 4 bases and J lost 7, with 10 bases in between.

Specimen: naive CD8+ T cells from PBMCs. This chain uses TRBV29-1 with TRBJ1-2; no reliable D call. The TCR comes from a man younger than 35 in good health. Some clones in this sample may be carry-over from other donors' samples. CDR3 amino acids: CSVAGRPGYTF. In nucleotides, the CDR3 is TGCAGCGTTGCTGGGAGGCCTGGCTACACCTTC.